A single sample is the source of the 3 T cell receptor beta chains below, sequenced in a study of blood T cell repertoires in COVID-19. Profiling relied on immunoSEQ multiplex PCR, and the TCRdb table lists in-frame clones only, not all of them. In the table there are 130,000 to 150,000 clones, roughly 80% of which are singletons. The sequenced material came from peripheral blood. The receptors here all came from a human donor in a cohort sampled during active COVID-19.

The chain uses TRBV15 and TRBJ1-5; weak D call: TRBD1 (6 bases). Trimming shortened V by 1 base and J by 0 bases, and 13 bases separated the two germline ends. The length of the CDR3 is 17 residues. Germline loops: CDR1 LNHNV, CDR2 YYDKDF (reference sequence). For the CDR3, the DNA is TGTGCCACCAGCAGAGTTTCGACAGGCGCTAGCAATCAGCCCCAGCATTTT. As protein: CATSRVSTGASNQPQHF.

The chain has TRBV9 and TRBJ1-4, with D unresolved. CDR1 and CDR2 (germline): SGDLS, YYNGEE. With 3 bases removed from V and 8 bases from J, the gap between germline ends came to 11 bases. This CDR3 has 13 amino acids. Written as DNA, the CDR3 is TGTGCCAGCAGCGCCCGTTGGCGGGAAAAACTGTTTTTT. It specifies CASSARWREKLFF.

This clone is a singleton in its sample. The CDR3 region has the DNA TGTGCCTGGAGGCGGAACACCGGGGAGCTGTTTTTT. This codes for CAWRRNTGELFF. The V gene is TRBV30, the J gene TRBJ2-2, with unresolved D. The V and J ends lost 3 bases and 1 base respectively, with 3 bases between them. This CDR3 has 12 amino acids. The germline CDR1 and CDR2 sequences are GTSNPN and SVGIG (reference sequence).